This TCR beta chain originates from a study of tumor and adjacent non-tumor tissue in lung cancer. General study results and limits: Normal lung showed higher cumulative top 100 clone frequency than tumor.

A modified ARM-PCR protocol with three rounds of nested PCR amplified TCRbeta. TCRdb passed the multiplex PCR reads through MiXCR, listing each CDR3 protein once. This table holds tens of thousands of distinct CDR3 sequences, roughly 56% found once. Deletions cut 0 bases from V and 9 bases from J, with 12 bases between. The CDR3 length is 15 residues. CDR1 is SNHLY, CDR2 FYNNEI, per germline. Note on this clonotype: No antigen is known for it.

No cell sorting was done before RNA was extracted from the tissue. The receptor was derived from a middle-aged man with non-small cell lung cancer. The rearrangement joins TRBV2 to TRBJ1-6; D not resolved. Sample: lung tumor tissue. This chain's CDR3 is CASSEALAVTSPLHF. In DNA form, the CDR3 reads TGTGCCAGCAGTGAAGCGCTCGCAGTTACTTCACCCCTCCACTTT.